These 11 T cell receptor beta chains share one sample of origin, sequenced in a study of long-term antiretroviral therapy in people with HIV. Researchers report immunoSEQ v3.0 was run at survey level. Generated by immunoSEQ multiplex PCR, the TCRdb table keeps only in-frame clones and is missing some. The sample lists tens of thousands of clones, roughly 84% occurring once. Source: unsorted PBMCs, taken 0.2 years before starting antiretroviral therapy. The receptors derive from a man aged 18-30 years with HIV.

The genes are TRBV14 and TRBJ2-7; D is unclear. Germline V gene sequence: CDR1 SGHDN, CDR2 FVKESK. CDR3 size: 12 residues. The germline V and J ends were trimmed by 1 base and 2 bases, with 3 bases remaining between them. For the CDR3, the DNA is TGTGCCAGCAGCCAAGTAACCTACGAGCAGTACTTC. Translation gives CASSQVTYEQYF.

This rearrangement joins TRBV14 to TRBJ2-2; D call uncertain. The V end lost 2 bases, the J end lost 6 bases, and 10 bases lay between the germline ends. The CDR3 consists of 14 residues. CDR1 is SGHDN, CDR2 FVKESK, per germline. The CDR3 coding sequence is TGTGCCAGCAGCCAAATCCGTCTGGCCGGGGAGCTGTTTTTT. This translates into CASSQIRLAGELFF.

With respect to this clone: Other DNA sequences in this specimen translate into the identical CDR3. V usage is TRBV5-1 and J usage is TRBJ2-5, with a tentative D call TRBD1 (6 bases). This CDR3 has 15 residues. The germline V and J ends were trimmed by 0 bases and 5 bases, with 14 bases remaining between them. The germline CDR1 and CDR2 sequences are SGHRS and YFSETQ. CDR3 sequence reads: CASSLEQGFGETQYF. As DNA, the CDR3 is TGCGCCAGCAGCTTGGAACAGGGATTCGGTGAGACCCAGTACTTC.

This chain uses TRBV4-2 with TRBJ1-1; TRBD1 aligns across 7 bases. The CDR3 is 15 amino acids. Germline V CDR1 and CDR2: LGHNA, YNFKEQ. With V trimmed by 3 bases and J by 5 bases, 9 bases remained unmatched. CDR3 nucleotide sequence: TGTGCCAGCAGCCAGGTAGGGGGCGTGGGGACTGAAGCTTTCTTT. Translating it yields CASSQVGGVGTEAFF.

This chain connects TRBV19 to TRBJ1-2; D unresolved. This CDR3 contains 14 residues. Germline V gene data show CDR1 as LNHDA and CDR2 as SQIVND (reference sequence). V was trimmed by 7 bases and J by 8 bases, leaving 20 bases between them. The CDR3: CASTPGRSAVGYTF. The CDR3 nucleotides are TGTGCCAGTACCCCGGGCAGGTCGGCAGTGGGCTACACCTTC.

CDR3 loop: CASSSTRGNEKLFF. Here the CDR3 DNA reads TGTGCCAGCAGCTCGACCAGGGGTAATGAAAAACTGTTTTTT. V usage is TRBV7-9 and J usage is TRBJ1-4; tentative D call: TRBD1 (6 bases). The CDR3 is 14 residues long. The V gene lost 4 bases and the J gene lost 4 bases, with 10 bases spanning the gap. Per germline, CDR1 SEHNR and CDR2 FQNEAQ (reference sequence).

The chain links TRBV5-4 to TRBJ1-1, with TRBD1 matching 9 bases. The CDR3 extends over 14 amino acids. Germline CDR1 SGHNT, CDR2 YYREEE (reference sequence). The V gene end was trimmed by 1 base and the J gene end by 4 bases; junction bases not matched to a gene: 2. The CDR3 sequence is CASSLTGGGTEAFF. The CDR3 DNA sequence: TGTGCCAGCAGCTTGACAGGGGGCGGCACTGAAGCTTTCTTT.

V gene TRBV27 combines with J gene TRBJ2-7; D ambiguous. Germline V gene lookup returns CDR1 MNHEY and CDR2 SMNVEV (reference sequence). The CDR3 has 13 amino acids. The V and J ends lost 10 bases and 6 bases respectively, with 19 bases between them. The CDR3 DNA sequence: TGTGCCACCAGGCGGTCCGGCACCTTCGAGCAGTACTTC. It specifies CATRRSGTFEQYF.

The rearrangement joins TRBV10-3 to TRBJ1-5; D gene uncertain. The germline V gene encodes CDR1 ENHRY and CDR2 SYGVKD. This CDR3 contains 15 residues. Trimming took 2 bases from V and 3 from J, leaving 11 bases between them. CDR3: CAISEGKGSNQPQHF. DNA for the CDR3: TGTGCCATCAGTGAGGGGAAAGGGTCCAATCAGCCCCAGCATTTT.

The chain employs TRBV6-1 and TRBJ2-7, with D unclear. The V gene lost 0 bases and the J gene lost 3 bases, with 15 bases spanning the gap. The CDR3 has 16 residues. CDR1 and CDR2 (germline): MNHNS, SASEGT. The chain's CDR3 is CASSEAHGHPSYEQYF. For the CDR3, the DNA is TGTGCCAGCAGTGAAGCGCATGGTCACCCGAGCTACGAGCAGTACTTC.

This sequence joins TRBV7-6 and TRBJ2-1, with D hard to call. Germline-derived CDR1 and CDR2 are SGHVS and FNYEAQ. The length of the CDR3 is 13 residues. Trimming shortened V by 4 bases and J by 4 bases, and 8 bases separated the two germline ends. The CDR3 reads CASSSELYNEQFF. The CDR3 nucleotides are TGTGCCAGCAGCTCGGAGCTTTACAATGAGCAGTTCTTC.